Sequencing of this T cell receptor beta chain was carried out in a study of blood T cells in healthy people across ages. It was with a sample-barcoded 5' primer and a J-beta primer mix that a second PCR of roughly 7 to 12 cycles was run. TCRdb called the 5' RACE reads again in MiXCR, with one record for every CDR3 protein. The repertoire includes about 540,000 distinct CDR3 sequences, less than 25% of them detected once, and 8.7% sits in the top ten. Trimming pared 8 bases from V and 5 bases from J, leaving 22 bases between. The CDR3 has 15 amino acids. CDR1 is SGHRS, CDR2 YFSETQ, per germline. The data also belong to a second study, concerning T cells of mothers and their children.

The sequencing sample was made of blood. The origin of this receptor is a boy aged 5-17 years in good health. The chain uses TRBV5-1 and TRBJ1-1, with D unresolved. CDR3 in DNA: TGCGCCAGTAAATCCACTACGGGTGTTGAGACTGAAGCTTTCTTT. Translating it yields CASKSTTGVETEAFF.